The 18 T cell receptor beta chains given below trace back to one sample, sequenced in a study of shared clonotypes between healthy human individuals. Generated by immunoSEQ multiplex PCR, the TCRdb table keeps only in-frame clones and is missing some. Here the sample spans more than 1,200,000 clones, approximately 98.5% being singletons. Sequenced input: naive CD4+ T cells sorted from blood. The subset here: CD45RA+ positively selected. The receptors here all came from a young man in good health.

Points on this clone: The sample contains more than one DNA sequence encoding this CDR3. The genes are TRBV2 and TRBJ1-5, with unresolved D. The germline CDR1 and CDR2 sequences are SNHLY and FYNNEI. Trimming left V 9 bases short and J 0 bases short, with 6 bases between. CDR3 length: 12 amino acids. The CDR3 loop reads CASRYSNQPQHF. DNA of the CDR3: TGTGCCAGTCGTTATAGCAATCAGCCCCAGCATTTT.

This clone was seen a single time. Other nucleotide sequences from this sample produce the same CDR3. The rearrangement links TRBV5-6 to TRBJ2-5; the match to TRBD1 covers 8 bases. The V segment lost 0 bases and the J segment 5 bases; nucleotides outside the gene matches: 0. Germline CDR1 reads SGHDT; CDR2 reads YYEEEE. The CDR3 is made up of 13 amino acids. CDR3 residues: CASSLAGGETQYF. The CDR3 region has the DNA TGTGCCAGCAGCTTGGCAGGGGGCGAGACCCAGTACTTC. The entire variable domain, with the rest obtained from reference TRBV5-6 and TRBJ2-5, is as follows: DAGVTQSPTHLIKTRGQQVTLRCSPKSGHDTVSWYQQALGQGPQFIFQYYEEEERQRGNFPDRFSGHQFPNYSSELNVNALLLGDSALYLCASSLAGGETQYFGPGTRLLVL.

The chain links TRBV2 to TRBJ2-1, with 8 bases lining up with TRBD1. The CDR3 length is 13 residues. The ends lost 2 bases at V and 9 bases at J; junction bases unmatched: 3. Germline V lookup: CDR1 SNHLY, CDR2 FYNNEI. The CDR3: CASSEKTGAEQFF. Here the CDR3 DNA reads TGTGCCAGCAGTGAAAAGACAGGGGCTGAGCAGTTCTTC.

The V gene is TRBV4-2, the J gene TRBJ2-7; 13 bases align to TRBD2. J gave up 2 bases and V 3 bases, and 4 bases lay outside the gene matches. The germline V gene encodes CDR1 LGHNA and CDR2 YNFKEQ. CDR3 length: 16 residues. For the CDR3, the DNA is TGTGCCAGCAGCCATTTCGGGACTAGCGGGGCCTACGAGCAGTACTTC. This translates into CASSHFGTSGAYEQYF.

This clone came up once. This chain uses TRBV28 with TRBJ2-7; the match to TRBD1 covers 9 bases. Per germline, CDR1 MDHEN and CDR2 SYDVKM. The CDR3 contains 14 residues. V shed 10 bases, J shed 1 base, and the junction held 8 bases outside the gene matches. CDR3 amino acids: CATDSGQGSYEQYF. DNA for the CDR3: TGTGCCACCGACTCGGGACAGGGATCCTACGAGCAGTACTTC.

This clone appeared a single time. The CDR3, as DNA: TGTGCCAGCAGCTTACGTCAGATAAGAGACACTGAAGCTTTCTTT. Residues: CASSLRQIRDTEAFF. The chain joins TRBV7-3 to TRBJ1-1; D remains unclear. V was cut by 2 bases and J by 3 bases, with 13 bases left in between. The CDR3 runs 15 residues. The germline CDR1 and CDR2 sequences are SGHTA and FQGTGA.

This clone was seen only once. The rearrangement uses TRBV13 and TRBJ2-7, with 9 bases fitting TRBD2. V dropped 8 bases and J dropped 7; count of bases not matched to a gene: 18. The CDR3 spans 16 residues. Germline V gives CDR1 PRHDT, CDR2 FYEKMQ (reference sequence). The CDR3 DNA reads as TGTGCCAGCCGAATAGCGCGGGAGGGACTTACGAGGGAGCAGTACTTC. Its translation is CASRIAREGLTREQYF.

The CDR3 coding sequence is TGTGCCAGCAGCCAAGAAACCCGACCGGGAACAGATACGCAGTATTTT. This translates into CASSQETRPGTDTQYF. The genes are TRBV4-2 and TRBJ2-3; D is possibly TRBD2 (5 bases). The CDR3 runs 16 residues. The V end was cut by 0 bases, the J end by 3 bases, with 13 bases between. The germline V gene encodes CDR1 LGHNA and CDR2 YNFKEQ.

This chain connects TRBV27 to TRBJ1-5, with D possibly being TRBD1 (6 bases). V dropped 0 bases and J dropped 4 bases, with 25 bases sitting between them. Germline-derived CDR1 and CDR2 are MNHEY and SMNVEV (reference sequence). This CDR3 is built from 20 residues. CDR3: CASSLSGGALRKRTNQPQHF. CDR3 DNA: TGTGCCAGCAGTTTATCGGGGGGCGCGCTCAGGAAGCGGACTAATCAGCCCCAGCATTTT.

CDR3 nucleotide sequence: TGTGCCAGCAGCAAACTAGCGCCGAGGCGTGGAGAGACCCAGTACTTC. Its protein is CASSKLAPRRGETQYF. The chain carries TRBV7-9 and TRBJ2-5; 7 bases fit TRBD2. Germline V CDR1 and CDR2: SEHNR, FQNEAQ (reference sequence). The junction had 13 bases not matched to a gene; V was cut back by 5 bases and J by 4 bases. The CDR3 consists of 16 residues.

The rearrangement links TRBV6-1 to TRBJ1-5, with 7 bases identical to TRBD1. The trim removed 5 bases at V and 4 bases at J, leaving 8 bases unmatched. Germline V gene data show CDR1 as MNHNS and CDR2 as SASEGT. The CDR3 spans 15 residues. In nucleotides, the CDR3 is TGTGCCAGCAGTCAGGCCGGGACAGAAAATCAGCCCCAGCATTTT. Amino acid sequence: CASSQAGTENQPQHF.

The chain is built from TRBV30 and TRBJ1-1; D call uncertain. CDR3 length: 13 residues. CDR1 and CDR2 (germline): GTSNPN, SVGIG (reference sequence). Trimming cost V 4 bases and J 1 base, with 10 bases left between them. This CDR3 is CAWTPTSNTEAFF. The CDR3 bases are TGTGCCTGGACCCCGACATCGAACACTGAAGCTTTCTTT.

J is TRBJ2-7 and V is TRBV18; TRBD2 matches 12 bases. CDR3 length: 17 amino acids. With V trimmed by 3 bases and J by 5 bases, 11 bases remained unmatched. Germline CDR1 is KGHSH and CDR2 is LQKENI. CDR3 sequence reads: CASSPRPPTSGSHEQYF. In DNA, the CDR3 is TGTGCCAGCTCACCCCGGCCCCCGACTAGCGGGAGCCACGAGCAGTACTTC. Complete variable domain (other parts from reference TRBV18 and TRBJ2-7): NAGVMQNPRHLVRRRGQEARLRCSPMKGHSHVYWYRQLPEEGLKFMVYLQKENIIDESGMPKERFSAEFPKEGPSILRIQQVVRGDSAAYFCASSPRPPTSGSHEQYFGPGTRLTVT.

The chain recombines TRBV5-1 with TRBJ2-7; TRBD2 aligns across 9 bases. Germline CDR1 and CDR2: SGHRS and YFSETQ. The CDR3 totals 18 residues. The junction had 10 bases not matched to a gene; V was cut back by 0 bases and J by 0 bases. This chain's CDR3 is CASSLGRRPSGTSYEQYF. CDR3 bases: TGCGCCAGCAGCTTGGGGAGGCGACCTAGCGGGACCTCCTACGAGCAGTACTTC.

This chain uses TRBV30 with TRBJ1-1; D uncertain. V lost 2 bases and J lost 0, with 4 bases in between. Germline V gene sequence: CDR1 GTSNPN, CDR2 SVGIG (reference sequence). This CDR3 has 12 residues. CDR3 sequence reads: CAWSTMNTEAFF. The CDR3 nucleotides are TGTGCCTGGAGTACCATGAACACTGAAGCTTTCTTT.

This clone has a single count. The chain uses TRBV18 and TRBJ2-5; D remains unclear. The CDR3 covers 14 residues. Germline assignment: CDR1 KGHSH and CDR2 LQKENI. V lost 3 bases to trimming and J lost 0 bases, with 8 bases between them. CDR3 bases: TGTGCCAGCTCACCGATCAGCGACCAAGAGACCCAGTACTTC. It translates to CASSPISDQETQYF.

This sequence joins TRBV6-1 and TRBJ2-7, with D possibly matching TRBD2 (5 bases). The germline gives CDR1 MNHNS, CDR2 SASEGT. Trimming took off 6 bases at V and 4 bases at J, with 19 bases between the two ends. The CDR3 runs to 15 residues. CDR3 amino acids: CASSRNTDRGYEQYF. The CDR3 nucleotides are TGTGCCAGCAGCCGAAACACCGATAGAGGGTACGAGCAGTACTTC.

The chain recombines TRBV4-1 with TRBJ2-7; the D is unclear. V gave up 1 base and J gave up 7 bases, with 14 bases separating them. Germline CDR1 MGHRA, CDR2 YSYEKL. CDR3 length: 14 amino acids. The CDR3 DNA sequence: TGCGCCAGCAGCCAAGGGTGGCTTTCCAGGGAGCAGTACTTC. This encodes CASSQGWLSREQYF.